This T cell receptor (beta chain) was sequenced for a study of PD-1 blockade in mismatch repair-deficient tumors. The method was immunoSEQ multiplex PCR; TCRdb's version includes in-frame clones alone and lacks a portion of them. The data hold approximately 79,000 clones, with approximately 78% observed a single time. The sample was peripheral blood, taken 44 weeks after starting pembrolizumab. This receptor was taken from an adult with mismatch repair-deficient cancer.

CDR3 sequence reads: CASSQDRGRAEGRGIVFF. The CDR3 coding sequence is TGTGCCAGCAGCCAAGACAGGGGGCGCGCGGAAGGTCGCGGAATCGTTTTCTTT. The chain couples TRBV11-3 to TRBJ1-1, with 10 bases fitting TRBD1. The length of the CDR3 is 18 residues. Unmatched junction bases numbered 25, after V lost 5 bases and J lost 13 bases. Germline values: CDR1 SGHNT, CDR2 YENEEA. The variable domain in full, completed from reference TRBV11-3 and TRBJ1-1, reads EAGVVQSPRYKIIEKKQPVAFWCNPISGHNTLYWYLQNLGQGPELLIRYENEEAVDDSQLPKDRFSAERLKGVDSTLKIQPAELGDSAVYLCASSQDRGRAEGRGIVFFGQGTRLTVV.